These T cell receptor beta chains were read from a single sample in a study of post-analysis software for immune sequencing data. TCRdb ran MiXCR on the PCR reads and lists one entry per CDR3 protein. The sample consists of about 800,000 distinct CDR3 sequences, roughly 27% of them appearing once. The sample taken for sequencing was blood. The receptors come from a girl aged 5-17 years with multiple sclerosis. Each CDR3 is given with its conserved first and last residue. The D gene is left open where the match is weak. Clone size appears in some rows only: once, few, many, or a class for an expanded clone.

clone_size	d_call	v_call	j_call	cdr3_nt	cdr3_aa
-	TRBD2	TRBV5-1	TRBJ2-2	TGCGCCAGCAGCCCGACCGGGACAGGACAGCAGGGACTAGCGGGAGTAAGGGCCGGGGAGCTGTTTTTT	CASSPTGTGQQGLAGVRAGELFF
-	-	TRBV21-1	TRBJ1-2	TGTGCCAGCAGCAATTACGGGGGGCGTGGCTACACCTTC	CASSNYGGRGYTF
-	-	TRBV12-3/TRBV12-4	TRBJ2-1	TGTGCCAGCAGTTTAGGACAGGCCTCCGATGAGCAGTTCTTC	CASSLGQASDEQFF
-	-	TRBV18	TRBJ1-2	TGTGCCAGCTCACCACGATCGACCTCGGGCTACACCTTC	CASSPRSTSGYTF
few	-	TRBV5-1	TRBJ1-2	TGCGCCAGCAGTCGGTCGGCTAAGAATACTTATGGCTACACCTTC	CASSRSAKNTYGYTF
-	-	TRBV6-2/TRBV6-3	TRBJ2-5	TGTGCCAGCGGAAACAACAGGGTCCAAGAGACCCAGTACTTC	CASGNNRVQETQYF
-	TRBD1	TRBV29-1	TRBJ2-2	TGCAGCGTGCGAGTCACAGGGGGCGACCTGTTCGGGGAGCTGTTTTTT	CSVRVTGGDLFGELFF
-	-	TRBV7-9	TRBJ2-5	TGTGCCAGCAGCTCCCCAGAAGAGACCCAGTACTTC	CASSSPEETQYF
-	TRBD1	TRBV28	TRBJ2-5	TGTGCCAGCAGCCCACAGGGACAGGGGGCCAAGACCCAGTACTTC	CASSPQGQGAKTQYF
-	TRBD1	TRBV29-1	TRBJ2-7	TGCAGCGTTGCCACCGGGACAGGGGTCCTCGAGCAGTACTTC	CSVATGTGVLEQYF
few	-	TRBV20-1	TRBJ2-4	TGCAGTGCCGCCCAGCACGGGGGCGTGGACAAAAACATTCAGTACTTC	CSAAQHGGVDKNIQYF
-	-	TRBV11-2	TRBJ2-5	TGTGCCAGCAGCTTAGGGGGCAGGGGCAGGAGGGTAGAGACCCAGTACTTC	CASSLGGRGRRVETQYF
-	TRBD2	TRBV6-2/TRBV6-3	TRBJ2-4	TGTGCCAGCAGTCACACTAGCGTAAACATTCAGTACTTC	CASSHTSVNIQYF
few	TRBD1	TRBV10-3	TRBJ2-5	TGTGCCATCAGGGGGACAGGGGGGTTCCAAGAGACCCAGTACTTC	CAIRGTGGFQETQYF
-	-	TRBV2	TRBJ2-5	TGTGCCAGCAGTGTCCGACAGCACCAAGAGACCCAGTACTTC	CASSVRQHQETQYF
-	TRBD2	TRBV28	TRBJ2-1	TGTGCCAGCAGTATAATAGCGGGAGGGAATGAGCAGTTCTTC	CASSIIAGGNEQFF
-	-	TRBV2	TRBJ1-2	TGTGCCGGCAGTGAAGGGCGTGTTGGCTACACCTTC	CAGSEGRVGYTF
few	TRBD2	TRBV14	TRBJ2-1	TGTGCCAGCAGAGCTAGCGGGAGCGACAATGAGCAGTTCTTC	CASRASGSDNEQFF
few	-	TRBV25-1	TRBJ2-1	TGTGCCAGCAGTGGGTCCCTGGGCGGGAATTACAATGAGCAGTTCTTC	CASSGSLGGNYNEQFF
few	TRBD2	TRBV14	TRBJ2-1	TGTGCCAGCAGCCAGCTGGGCGGGGGGGCCTACAATGAGCAGTTCTTC	CASSQLGGGAYNEQFF